One sample yielded the 25 T cell receptor beta chains listed below, sequenced in a study of shared clonotypes between healthy human individuals. Generated by immunoSEQ multiplex PCR, the TCRdb table keeps only in-frame clones and is missing some. The sample holds 2 million to 2.5 million clones, approximately 95% seen once. Sequencing was performed on naive CD4+ T cells sorted from blood. The subset: CD45RA+ positively selected. All receptors derive from a man aged 18-30 years in good health.

The rearrangement links TRBV4-3 to TRBJ2-5; D is unresolved. V was cut by 6 bases and J by 0 bases, with 14 bases left in between. Germline CDR1 reads LGHNA; CDR2 reads YSLEER. This CDR3 has 15 residues. The CDR3 protein is CASSDSTSNQETQYF. CDR3 bases: TGCGCCAGCAGTGACTCGACTTCTAACCAAGAGACCCAGTACTTC.

This clone was seen only once. CDR3 in DNA: TGTGCCAGCAGTGATCTATCAACTAATGAAAAACTGTTTTTT. Its translation is CASSDLSTNEKLFF. The chain couples TRBV25-1 to TRBJ1-4; D unclear. V lost 3 bases and J lost 0, with 5 bases in between. Germline V gives CDR1 MGHDK, CDR2 SYGVNS. CDR3 length: 14 residues.

The chain links TRBV6-1 to TRBJ1-2; weak D call: TRBD1 (5 bases). Trimming stripped 7 bases from V and 6 bases from J, with 21 bases between. The germline V gene encodes CDR1 MNHNS and CDR2 SASEGT. This CDR3 is 15 amino acids long. The CDR3 protein is CASILTRGTGNGYTF. CDR3 nucleotides: TGTGCCAGCATTTTGACCCGGGGGACGGGGAATGGCTACACCTTC.

This chain connects TRBV5-6 to TRBJ2-7; the D gene is possibly TRBD1 (7 bases). This CDR3 region has 16 residues. Germline V lookup: CDR1 SGHDT, CDR2 YYEEEE. Trimming took off 4 bases at V and 2 bases at J, with 19 bases between the two ends. CDR3 nucleotides: TGTGCCAGCAGCATTGATGGCGGGACAGCCCCCTACGAGCAGTACTTC. This translates into CASSIDGGTAPYEQYF.

Of note for this clone: In the same sample, other DNA sequences code for this CDR3. The gene calls are TRBV28 and TRBJ1-2; D is unresolved. This CDR3 is built from 12 residues. Trimming cost V 5 bases and J 2 bases, with 6 bases left between them. CDR1 is MDHEN and CDR2 is SYDVKM in the germline V gene. The CDR3 DNA reads TGTGCCAGCAGTCCCCGGAACTATGGCTACACCTTC. Its protein product is CASSPRNYGYTF.

The gene calls are TRBV28 and TRBJ2-7, with TRBD2 matching over 12 bases. Trimming at V came to 2 bases and at J to 1 base, leaving 12 bases not matched to a gene. The CDR3 contains 19 residues. CDR1 is MDHEN, CDR2 SYDVKM, per germline. CDR3 DNA sequence: TGTGCCAGCAGTTTAAAGATTATACTAGCGGGGGGTTTTTCCTACGAGCAGTACTTC. Amino acid sequence: CASSLKIILAGGFSYEQYF.

The rearrangement joins TRBV6-1 to TRBJ2-5; D call uncertain. Looked up from germline, CDR1 is MNHNS and CDR2 is SASEGT. This CDR3 comprises 12 residues. Between the trimmed V and J ends, which lost 6 bases and 7 bases, there was a span of 12 bases. CDR3 in DNA: TGTGCCAGCAGCCAGAACGGTGTGACCCAGTACTTC. Encoded protein: CASSQNGVTQYF.

This chain uses TRBV7-2 with TRBJ1-2, with D possibly matching TRBD1 (6 bases). The CDR3 spans 17 residues. CDR1 and CDR2 (germline): SGHTA, FQGNSA. V lost 6 bases to trimming and J lost 5 bases, with 25 bases between them. CDR3 residues: CASRRLTGTIQLYGYTF. The CDR3 DNA sequence: TGTGCCAGCAGAAGACTCACAGGGACCATTCAACTATATGGCTACACCTTC.

The CDR3 sequence: CASSNGPTVSYNSPLHF. The CDR3 bases are TGTGCCAGCAGCAATGGCCCAACAGTTTCATATAATTCACCCCTCCACTTT. V and J are TRBV21-1 and TRBJ1-6; the table's D call TRBD1 went unverified against the DNA. TRBV21-1 is labeled a pseudogene. The CDR3 has 17 residues.

The chain employs TRBV7-9 and TRBJ1-2, with 8 bases identical to TRBD1. The ends lost 7 bases at V and 4 bases at J; junction bases unmatched: 8. This CDR3 region has 14 residues. From germline, CDR1 is SEHNR and CDR2 FQNEAQ (reference sequence). For the CDR3, the DNA is TGTGCCAGCACGGACAGGGCCCCGTTCTATGGCTACACCTTC. Translation gives CASTDRAPFYGYTF.

The chain couples TRBV5-1 to TRBJ2-3; weak D call: TRBD2 (5 bases). The CDR3 is 14 amino acids. The V end lost 6 bases, the J end lost 0 bases, and 11 bases lay between the germline ends. Germline-derived CDR1 and CDR2 are SGHRS and YFSETQ. The CDR3 is CASKGRGSTDTQYF. Here the CDR3 DNA reads TGCGCCAGCAAGGGCCGGGGAAGCACAGATACGCAGTATTTT.

The rearrangement joins TRBV28 to TRBJ2-1, with TRBD2 as a possible D gene (5 bases). V gave up 5 bases and J gave up 4 bases, with 15 bases separating them. This CDR3 contains 15 residues. The V gene's germline CDR1 is MDHEN and CDR2 SYDVKM. CDR3 amino acids: CASSPTGKAYNEQFF. CDR3 nucleotides: TGTGCCAGCAGTCCCACCGGGAAAGCTTACAATGAGCAGTTCTTC.

The genes are TRBV7-9 and TRBJ2-1; 8 nucleotides match TRBD2. J was trimmed by 2 bases and V by 4 bases; bases with no gene match: 7. Germline lookup yields CDR1 SEHNR and CDR2 FQNEAQ (reference sequence). The CDR3 is made up of 16 amino acids. CDR3 DNA sequence: TGTGCCAGCAGCTCCAGCGGGAGCGGAACCTACAATGAGCAGTTCTTC. This sequence encodes CASSSSGSGTYNEQFF.

Regarding this clone: Distinct nucleotide sequences in the sample also encode this CDR3. J is TRBJ2-7 and V is TRBV5-1; D might be TRBD1 (6 bases). The ends were cut back, 2 bases at V and 2 bases at J, with 8 bases in the middle. CDR1 and CDR2 (germline): SGHRS, YFSETQ. This CDR3 contains 13 residues. CDR3 nucleotides: TGCGCCAGCAGCTTAGACAGGACCTACGAGCAGTACTTC. This encodes CASSLDRTYEQYF.

This clone is a singleton in its sample. The rearrangement joins TRBV19 to TRBJ1-1; tentatively, D is TRBD1 (6 bases). V lost 4 bases to trimming and J lost 2 bases, with 14 bases between them. Germline V CDR1 and CDR2: LNHDA, SQIVND (reference sequence). The CDR3 contains 15 residues. The CDR3 loop is CASSKSTGLNTEAFF. The CDR3 region has the DNA TGTGCCAGTAGTAAATCCACAGGGCTAAACACTGAAGCTTTCTTT.

The chain combines TRBV15 with TRBJ2-2; D gene unclear. Per the germline V gene, CDR1 is LNHNV and CDR2 is YYDKDF (reference sequence). The CDR3 sequence is 16 residues long. Trimming cost V 0 bases and J 1 base, with 9 bases left between them. The CDR3 bases are TGTGCCACCAGCAGAGATCTGGGTGTGAACACCGGGGAGCTGTTTTTT. Its protein is CATSRDLGVNTGELFF.

The chain uses TRBV28 and TRBJ2-7; no clear D gene. The germline V gene encodes CDR1 MDHEN and CDR2 SYDVKM. Trimming pared 5 bases from V and 9 bases from J, leaving 20 bases between. CDR3 length equals 14 residues. The CDR3 bases are TGTGCCAGCAGTCCGAGACACCTCTCTAGTGGGCAGTACTTC. Its protein is CASSPRHLSSGQYF.

The chain links TRBV9 to TRBJ2-3; TRBD2 is a possible D gene (6 bases). The CDR3 totals 13 residues. Germline CDR1 reads SGDLS; CDR2 reads YYNGEE. The V end lost 8 bases, the J end lost 0 bases, and 10 bases lay between the germline ends. CDR3 loop: CARGGISTDTQYF. CDR3 DNA: TGTGCCAGGGGCGGGATAAGCACAGATACGCAGTATTTT.

This chain uses TRBV21-1 with TRBJ1-5; the table's D call of TRBD1 was not tested on the DNA. TRBV21-1 is a listed pseudogene. CDR3 length: 15 amino acids. Here the CDR3 reads CASSSTQPRIQPQHF. The CDR3 DNA reads as TGTGCCAGCAGCTCCACCCAACCCAGGATTCAGCCCCAGCATTTT.

The chain combines TRBV7-2 with TRBJ2-1; 12 nucleotides line up with TRBD2. V lost 5 bases, J lost 5 bases, and 4 bases stayed unmatched. The CDR3 contains 15 residues. CDR1 is SGHTA, CDR2 FQGNSA, per germline. CDR3 loop: CASSPRTSGNNEQFF. The CDR3 DNA is TGTGCCAGCAGCCCGCGGACTAGCGGGAACAATGAGCAGTTCTTC.

J is TRBJ2-5 and V is TRBV5-6, with D tentatively TRBD2 (5 bases). The V gene lost 3 bases and the J gene lost 3 bases, with 9 bases spanning the gap. This CDR3 region has 13 residues. Germline assignment: CDR1 SGHDT and CDR2 YYEEEE. CDR3 in amino acids: CASSSGVKETQYF. DNA of the CDR3: TGTGCCAGCAGCTCCGGGGTCAAAGAGACCCAGTACTTC.

A remark on this clone: The sample contains more than one DNA sequence encoding this CDR3. The chain employs TRBV19 and TRBJ2-7; 7 bases are a match to TRBD1. J lost 4 bases, V lost 3 bases, and 3 bases had no gene match. This CDR3 has 13 residues. Germline loops: CDR1 LNHDA, CDR2 SQIVND (reference sequence). The CDR3 loop reads CASSMTGNYEQYF. The CDR3 bases are TGTGCCAGTAGTATGACAGGGAATTACGAGCAGTACTTC.

The V and J genes are TRBV10-3 and TRBJ1-2; weak D call: TRBD1 (5 bases). CDR1 is ENHRY, CDR2 SYGVKD, per germline. The CDR3 has 13 amino acids. Trimming took 6 bases from V and 4 from J, leaving 12 bases between them. The CDR3 region is CAISEDTVYGYTF. The DNA for the CDR3 is TGTGCCATCAGCGAGGACACGGTCTATGGCTACACCTTC.

The genes are TRBV10-3 and TRBJ2-2, with unresolved D. The CDR3 is 11 amino acids. Germline CDR1 is ENHRY and CDR2 is SYGVKD. The V gene lost 3 bases and the J gene lost 7 bases, with 3 bases spanning the gap. Written as DNA, the CDR3 is TGTGCCATCAGTGATGGCGGGGAGCTGTTTTTT. Protein sequence: CAISDGGELFF.

The CDR3 region has the DNA TGTGCCAGCAGCCAAGATCTGAGCGGGGGGGGAGAGACCCAGTACTTC. This sequence encodes CASSQDLSGGGETQYF. The chain combines TRBV4-2 with TRBJ2-5; 10 nucleotides match TRBD2. V was clipped by 0 bases and J by 4 bases; unmatched bases: 5. Germline assignment: CDR1 LGHNA and CDR2 YNFKEQ. The CDR3 is 16 residues long.